The present entry profiles one TCR beta chain with its context. Its specificity is not known. The data originate from a study of CD8 T cells in ankylosing spondylitis. Study-wide results and limits: The study identified a TCR beta motif of several highly homologous variants that appeared characteristic of ankylosing spondylitis blood. A CD8+ phenotype characterized the disease-linked clones, which were relatively rare in peripheral blood. The clones that were linked to disease were reported to be significantly enriched in matched synovial fluid samples from ankylosing spondylitis patients.

Using its own MiXCR run on the 5' RACE reads, TCRdb lists one record per CDR3 protein. The data show about 330,000 distinct CDR3 sequences, less than 10% seen once. Germline values: CDR1 KGHDR, CDR2 SFDVKD. The V end was cut by 3 bases, the J end by 6 bases, with 15 bases between. The CDR3 loop spans 15 amino acids. This receptor was taken from a male donor with ankylosing spondylitis. What was sequenced was blood, either unsorted or a sorted T cell fraction (not recorded which). The J gene is TRBJ2-3, the V gene TRBV24-1; no definite D call. The CDR3 reads CATSDGDGPRDTQYF. DNA for the CDR3: TGTGCCACCAGTGATGGTGACGGGCCTCGGGATACGCAGTATTTT.